A single sample gave rise to the 19 T cell receptor beta chains below, sequenced in a study of blood T cell repertoires in COVID-19. The protocol was immunoSEQ multiplex PCR, while the TCRdb copy is restricted to in-frame clones and leaves out a portion. The sample holds more than 250,000 clones, approximately 88% seen once. Source material: peripheral blood. The receptors derive from a woman in her thirties with COVID-19, enrolled during active disease.

The V and J genes are TRBV9 and TRBJ2-2; TRBD1 might be the D (5 bases). Trimming removed 0 bases at V and 7 bases at J, with 10 bases between. The germline V gene encodes CDR1 SGDLS and CDR2 YYNGEE. The CDR3 loop spans 14 amino acids. The CDR3 protein is CASSVGTTGGELFF. CDR3 DNA sequence: TGTGCCAGCAGCGTAGGGACAACGGGCGGGGAGCTGTTTTTT. The whole variable domain, remainder taken from reference TRBV9 and TRBJ2-2, is DSGVTQTPKHLITATGQRVTLRCSPRSGDLSVYWYQQSLDQGLQFLIQYYNGEERAKGNILERFSAQQFPDLHSELNLSSLELGDSALYFCASSVGTTGGELFFGEGSRLTVL.

The chain employs TRBV5-1 and TRBJ2-2; 8 bases align to TRBD1. V dropped 6 bases and J dropped 4; count of bases not matched to a gene: 5. This CDR3 has 14 amino acids. Germline V gene sequence: CDR1 SGHRS, CDR2 YFSETQ. CDR3 residues: CASTLQGVTGELFF. The CDR3 DNA is TGCGCCAGCACCTTACAGGGGGTCACCGGGGAGCTGTTTTTT.

The chain is built from TRBV13 and TRBJ1-2, with TRBD1 identical over 8 bases. Germline V CDR1 and CDR2: PRHDT, FYEKMQ (reference sequence). After removal of 5 bases from V and 0 bases from J, the junction contained 5 bases not matched to a gene. This CDR3 has 15 residues. CDR3 coding DNA: TGTGCCAGCAGCCCCTGGACAGGGACTAACTATGGCTACACCTTC. Encoded protein: CASSPWTGTNYGYTF.

As concerns this clone: Compared with germline, one end of the junction differs, possibly owing to a read error. This rearrangement joins TRBV27 to TRBJ1-2; tentatively, D is TRBD1 (5 bases). Looked up from germline, CDR1 is MNHEY and CDR2 is SMNVEV (reference sequence). The CDR3 covers 13 residues. The CDR3 is CASSPAGNFGYTF. The DNA of the CDR3 is TGTGCCAGCAGTCCAGCAGGGAACTTTGGCTACACCTTC.

This rearrangement joins TRBV5-1 to TRBJ1-6; maybe TRBD1 (5 bases). The CDR3 contains 15 residues. Trimming removed 4 bases from V and 2 bases from J, with 10 bases in between. Germline V CDR1 and CDR2: SGHRS, YFSETQ. This chain's CDR3 is CASSPDSAYNSPLHF. The DNA of the CDR3 is TGCGCCAGCAGCCCAGACAGCGCCTATAATTCACCCCTCCACTTT.

The chain couples TRBV19 to TRBJ1-1; weak D call: TRBD1 (6 bases). Trimming pared 6 bases from V and 3 bases from J, leaving 14 bases between. The CDR3 has 14 amino acids. Germline V gives CDR1 LNHDA, CDR2 SQIVND (reference sequence). The CDR3 sequence: CASSPWGGYTEAFF. For the CDR3, the DNA is TGTGCCAGTAGCCCTTGGGGGGGCTACACTGAAGCTTTCTTT.

The chain uses TRBV5-5 and TRBJ2-1; the match to TRBD2 covers 11 bases. The CDR3 extends over 15 amino acids. In germline, CDR1 is SGHKS, CDR2 YYEKEE (reference sequence). V shed 5 bases, J shed 2 bases, and the junction held 3 bases outside the gene matches. The CDR3 DNA is TGTGCCAGCAGTCTTAGCGGGGGGGCCTACAATGAGCAGTTCTTC. Amino acids: CASSLSGGAYNEQFF. Complete variable domain (other parts from reference TRBV5-5 and TRBJ2-1): DAGVTQSPTHLIKTRGQQVTLRCSPISGHKSVSWYQQVLGQGPQFIFQYYEKEERGRGNFPDRFSARQFPNYSSELNVNALLLGDSALYLCASSLSGGAYNEQFFGPGTRLTVL.

The gene calls are TRBV2 and TRBJ2-3, with 10 bases lining up with TRBD2. Germline-derived CDR1 and CDR2 are SNHLY and FYNNEI. The CDR3 is 15 amino acids. Trimming removed 4 bases from V and 4 bases from J; junction bases left unmatched: 5. CDR3 sequence (DNA): TGTGCCAGCAGTGGAACAGCGGGGGGGCCAGATACGCAGTATTTT. As protein: CASSGTAGGPDTQYF.

V and J are TRBV6-6 and TRBJ2-4, with TRBD2 matching over 8 bases. CDR3 size: 14 residues. The germline gives CDR1 MNHNY, CDR2 SVGAGI (reference sequence). The J segment lost 6 bases and the V segment lost 7 bases, leaving 8 bases of the junction unmatched. CDR3 bases: TGTGCCAGCACCAACGGGGGGGAGGCAAACATTCAGTACTTC. Translating gives CASTNGGEANIQYF.

This sequence joins TRBV4-2 and TRBJ1-2, with 8 bases lining up with TRBD1. Germline lookup yields CDR1 LGHNA and CDR2 YNFKEQ. The junction had 8 bases not matched to a gene; V was cut back by 1 base and J by 1 base. The CDR3 is 17 residues long. The CDR3 DNA sequence: TGTGCCAGCAGCCAAGTCGAAGGGACAGGCCTTAACTATGGCTACACCTTC. Protein sequence: CASSQVEGTGLNYGYTF.

V usage is TRBV5-4 and J usage is TRBJ2-3; the D gene is possibly TRBD1 (6 bases). Per germline, CDR1 SGHNT and CDR2 YYREEE (reference sequence). The V gene lost 1 base and the J gene lost 2 bases, with 11 bases spanning the gap. This CDR3 is built from 15 residues. This CDR3 reads CASSLQGLYTDTQYF. The CDR3 DNA follows: TGTGCCAGCAGCTTGCAGGGGCTATACACAGATACGCAGTATTTT.

This clone was seen a single time. The chain has TRBV10-3 and TRBJ1-1, with 7 bases aligning to TRBD1. V lost 2 bases to trimming and J lost 7 bases; unmatched junction nucleotides: 1. The germline gives CDR1 ENHRY, CDR2 SYGVKD. The CDR3 is 12 amino acids. The CDR3 sequence is CAISEGTDEAFF. CDR3 DNA: TGTGCCATCAGTGAGGGGACAGATGAAGCTTTCTTT.

This chain uses TRBV9 with TRBJ2-7; D may be TRBD2 (7 bases). Germline assignment: CDR1 SGDLS and CDR2 YYNGEE. Deletions cut 4 bases from V and 4 bases from J, with 18 bases between. This CDR3 has 15 residues. This CDR3 is CASSSNPGGPYEQYF. The CDR3, as DNA: TGTGCCAGCAGCTCCAACCCGGGGGGCCCGTACGAGCAGTACTTC.

CDR3 amino acids: CASSYSSGGISYEQYF. CDR3 in DNA: TGTGCCAGCAGTTATTCTAGCGGGGGTATCTCCTACGAGCAGTACTTC. The chain is built from TRBV7-2 and TRBJ2-7; 10 bases align to TRBD2. CDR1 and CDR2 (germline): SGHTA, FQGNSA. The CDR3 runs to 16 residues. V shed 6 bases, J shed 0 bases, and the junction held 8 bases outside the gene matches.

This clone was counted once. This chain joins TRBV19 and TRBJ1-3; 7 nucleotides match TRBD1. The CDR3 has 16 residues. The germline V gene encodes CDR1 LNHDA and CDR2 SQIVND (reference sequence). Trimming at V came to 3 bases and at J to 2 bases, leaving 7 bases not matched to a gene. In nucleotides, the CDR3 is TGTGCCAGTAGTATCACAGGGGTCCCCACTGGAAACACCATATATTTT. It is translated as CASSITGVPTGNTIYF.

The genes are TRBV6-2 or TRBV6-3 and TRBJ2-5; 7 bases agree with TRBD2. The CDR3 totals 13 residues. Germline V gives CDR1 MNHEY, CDR2 SVGEGT. V lost 6 bases to trimming and J lost 6 bases; unmatched junction nucleotides: 7. The CDR3 reads CASSQERGQTQYF. The CDR3 nucleotides are TGTGCCAGCAGCCAGGAGCGGGGACAGACCCAGTACTTC.

The V and J genes are TRBV9 and TRBJ2-5; a weak D match, TRBD2 (6 bases). The CDR3 loop spans 14 amino acids. V was clipped by 1 base and J by 14 bases, with 21 bases between them. Germline lookup yields CDR1 SGDLS and CDR2 YYNGEE. The CDR3 coding sequence is TGTGCCAGCAGCGTATTTGGAGGCGGCGGGGACCAATACTTC. Amino acids: CASSVFGGGGDQYF.

The J gene is TRBJ2-1, the V gene TRBV7-3; D is unresolved. With 4 bases removed from V and 0 bases from J, the gap between germline ends came to 7 bases. The CDR3 covers 14 residues. Germline V gene data show CDR1 as SGHTA and CDR2 as FQGTGA. The CDR3: CASSSQSSYNEQFF. The CDR3 coding sequence is TGTGCCAGCAGCTCACAAAGCTCCTACAATGAGCAGTTCTTC.

The rearrangement joins TRBV5-1 to TRBJ2-5, with 7 bases lining up with TRBD1. Trimming at V came to 0 bases and at J to 4 bases, leaving 6 bases not matched to a gene. CDR3 size: 15 residues. CDR1 and CDR2 from the germline V gene are SGHRS and YFSETQ. As DNA, the CDR3 is TGCGCCAGCAGCTTGGAGGGTGACAGGGCAGAGACCCAGTACTTC. Encoded protein: CASSLEGDRAETQYF.